One and the same sample provided the 28 T cell receptor beta chains below, sequenced in a study of T-cell memory formation after mild COVID-19. One entry per CDR3 protein, called by TCRdb with MiXCR from the 5' RACE reads. Among more than 250,000 distinct CDR3 sequences listed, roughly 18% were seen once. Sequencing was done on a sample of PBMCs or a T cell subset sorted from them (not recorded which). The source is a young man who had mild COVID-19 (a few samples of this study predate the infection). Cell type and time point are not known.

This chain uses TRBV4-2 with TRBJ2-3; D remains unclear. The germline V gene encodes CDR1 LGHNA and CDR2 YNFKEQ. The V gene lost 0 bases and the J gene lost 4 bases, with 5 bases spanning the gap. There are 13 residues in the CDR3. CDR3 protein: CASSQDQADTQYF. The DNA for the CDR3 is TGTGCCAGCAGCCAAGATCAGGCAGATACGCAGTATTTT.

This clonotype turned up a few times. This chain uses TRBV5-1 with TRBJ1-1, with D perhaps TRBD1 (6 bases). Deletions cut 4 bases from V and 1 base from J, with 11 bases between. Looked up from germline, CDR1 is SGHRS and CDR2 is YFSETQ. This CDR3 has 14 residues. CDR3: CASSPGTTNTEAFF. The CDR3 nucleotides are TGCGCCAGCAGCCCGGGGACAACGAACACTGAAGCTTTCTTT.

This clonotype was observed many times. The chain links TRBV10-3 to TRBJ1-2, with D perhaps matching TRBD1 (6 bases). Trimming shortened V by 5 bases and J by 2 bases, and 12 bases separated the two germline ends. CDR3 length: 14 amino acids. CDR1 is ENHRY and CDR2 is SYGVKD in the germline V gene. CDR3 protein: CAISPSGENYGYTF. CDR3 DNA sequence: TGTGCCATCAGTCCCTCAGGGGAAAACTATGGCTACACCTTC.

CDR3 sequence: CASMGVNEKLFF. In DNA form, the CDR3 reads TGTGCCAGCATGGGAGTGAATGAAAAACTGTTTTTT. The V and J genes are TRBV2 and TRBJ1-4, with D unclear. V shed 7 bases and J shed 5 bases, with 8 bases lying between them. The CDR3 totals 12 residues. Germline V gives CDR1 SNHLY, CDR2 FYNNEI.

The rearrangement links TRBV18 to TRBJ1-1; no clear D. The CDR3 sequence is 15 residues long. The germline CDR1 and CDR2 sequences are KGHSH and LQKENI. V was trimmed by 3 bases and J by 1 base, leaving 12 bases between them. The chain's CDR3 is CASSPYPVTNTEAFF. The CDR3 nucleotides are TGTGCCAGCTCACCCTACCCGGTTACGAACACTGAAGCTTTCTTT.

The CDR3 region is CASSWGRTYEQYF. In DNA, the CDR3 is TGTGCCAGCTCATGGGGCAGAACCTACGAGCAGTACTTC. The chain combines TRBV6-2 or TRBV6-3 with TRBJ2-7, with a possible D match to TRBD1 (5 bases). Per the germline V gene, CDR1 is MNHEY and CDR2 is SVGEGT. V was trimmed by 8 bases and J by 2 bases, leaving 13 bases between them. The CDR3 is 13 amino acids.

This clonotype was detected ten times or more. The gene calls are TRBV28 and TRBJ1-5; D is unclear. V was shortened by 3 bases and J by 3 bases, with 6 bases between the two germline ends. The length of the CDR3 is 13 residues. Germline CDR1 MDHEN, CDR2 SYDVKM. This chain's CDR3 is CASSLRYNQPQHF. The CDR3 DNA reads TGTGCCAGCAGTTTGAGGTACAATCAGCCCCAGCATTTT.

There are a few counts of this clonotype. This chain uses TRBV29-1 with TRBJ2-1; 14 positions agree with TRBD2. Looked up from germline, CDR1 is SQVTM and CDR2 is ANQGSEA. This CDR3 has 15 residues. J gave up 7 bases and V 7 bases, and 9 bases lay outside the gene matches. CDR3 amino acids: CSGDGTSGGDNEQFF. The CDR3 DNA reads TGCAGCGGAGATGGGACTAGCGGGGGAGATAATGAGCAGTTCTTC.

This clonotype appeared a few times. This chain uses TRBV12-3 or TRBV12-4 with TRBJ1-5; the D gene is possibly TRBD1 (6 bases). V was pared by 4 bases and J by 2 bases, with 9 bases between. The CDR3 extends over 14 amino acids. This chain's CDR3 is CASSSPGGNQPQHF. The CDR3 nucleotides are TGTGCCAGCAGTTCCCCAGGGGGCAATCAGCCCCAGCATTTT.

This clonotype has a handful of counts. The chain is built from TRBV20-1 and TRBJ2-7; 13 bases fit TRBD2. CDR1 DFQATT and CDR2 SNEGSKA come from the germline V gene (reference sequence). The V gene end was trimmed by 5 bases and the J gene end by 1 base; junction bases not matched to a gene: 8. This CDR3 spans 16 amino acids. In DNA, the CDR3 is TGCAGTGCTGCGGGGACTAGCGGGACTTCTTCCTACGAGCAGTACTTC. This gives the protein CSAAGTSGTSSYEQYF.

This clonotype was counted a few times. The chain joins TRBV12-3 or TRBV12-4 to TRBJ2-1; D might be TRBD2 (6 bases). V shed 3 bases and J shed 8 bases, with 11 bases lying between them. CDR3 length: 13 residues. CDR3 protein: CASSLVREDEQFF. In DNA form, the CDR3 reads TGTGCCAGCAGTTTGGTCAGGGAGGATGAGCAGTTCTTC.

V gene TRBV5-6 combines with J gene TRBJ2-5; D unresolved. This CDR3 is built from 12 residues. V lost 0 bases and J 4 bases, leaving 4 bases between the germline ends. Germline V gene lookup returns CDR1 SGHDT and CDR2 YYEEEE. The CDR3 sequence is CASSLVPETQYF. In nucleotides, the CDR3 is TGTGCCAGCAGCTTGGTCCCAGAGACCCAGTACTTC.

The chain links TRBV29-1 to TRBJ2-5, with 15 bases fitting TRBD2. Losses at the gene ends were 6 bases for V and 4 bases for J; bases not matched to a gene: 6. The CDR3 loop spans 15 amino acids. Germline V CDR1 and CDR2: SQVTM, ANQGSEA. In nucleotides, the CDR3 is TGCAGCGTAGACGGACTAGCGGGGGGGCGAGAGACCCAGTACTTC. Translation: CSVDGLAGGRETQYF.

This clonotype appeared a few times. The rearrangement joins TRBV12-3 or TRBV12-4 to TRBJ2-2; D remains ambiguous. Trimming removed 3 bases from V and 1 base from J, with 6 bases in between. This CDR3 region has 14 residues. CDR3 residues: CASSLQENTGELFF. CDR3 nucleotides: TGTGCCAGCAGTTTGCAGGAGAACACCGGGGAGCTGTTTTTT.

This clonotype came up a few times. The CDR3 bases are TGCAGTGGCCGTGACAATGAGCAGTTCTTC. Amino acid sequence: CSGRDNEQFF. The chain employs TRBV20-1 and TRBJ2-1, with no clear D. Trimming shortened V by 7 bases and J by 5 bases, and 6 bases separated the two germline ends. The CDR3 consists of 10 residues. Germline V gene lookup returns CDR1 DFQATT and CDR2 SNEGSKA (reference sequence).

There are a few counts of this clonotype. The CDR3 sequence: CASSLGRTQETQYF. As DNA, the CDR3 is TGCGCCAGCAGCTTGGGACGTACCCAAGAGACCCAGTACTTC. The genes are TRBV5-1 and TRBJ2-5, with D unresolved. The germline CDR1 and CDR2 sequences are SGHRS and YFSETQ. Trimming took 0 bases from V and 1 from J, leaving 7 bases between them. The CDR3 consists of 14 residues.

The chain has TRBV7-9 and TRBJ2-7, with 9 nucleotides matching TRBD1. Losses at the gene ends were 6 bases for V and 6 bases for J; bases not matched to a gene: 12. CDR3 length: 15 residues. Germline V gene sequence: CDR1 SEHNR, CDR2 FQNEAQ (reference sequence). The CDR3 is CASSWKGTGLAEQYF. The CDR3 DNA follows: TGTGCCAGCAGTTGGAAGGGGACAGGGTTGGCCGAGCAGTACTTC.

Only a few counts were recorded for this clonotype. The V gene is TRBV12-3 or TRBV12-4, the J gene TRBJ2-7; D is uncertain. The CDR3 is 12 residues long. With 5 bases removed from V and 5 bases from J, the gap between germline ends came to 10 bases. The CDR3 DNA sequence: TGTGCCAGCAGTCTGAATGTTGACGAGCAGTACTTC. Protein sequence: CASSLNVDEQYF.

A few counts support this clonotype. V usage is TRBV12-3 or TRBV12-4 and J usage is TRBJ2-7, with D maybe TRBD2 (6 bases). Trimming shortened V by 6 bases and J by 0 bases, and 15 bases separated the two germline ends. The CDR3 runs 15 residues. The CDR3 loop is CASSLRDSASYEQYF. CDR3 in DNA: TGTGCCAGCAGCCTCCGGGACTCCGCCTCCTACGAGCAGTACTTC.

The chain joins TRBV7-2 to TRBJ2-7, with 10 positions matching TRBD1. The length of the CDR3 is 15 residues. In germline, CDR1 is SGHTA, CDR2 FQGNSA. With V trimmed by 3 bases and J by 4 bases, 6 bases remained unmatched. DNA for the CDR3: TGTGCCAGCAGCTTCGCCGGGACAGGGGCTTACGAGCAGTACTTC. Its protein product is CASSFAGTGAYEQYF.

There are a few counts of this clonotype. This chain links TRBV7-9 with TRBJ2-3; 10 nucleotides line up with TRBD2. V lost 5 bases to trimming and J lost 0 bases; unmatched junction nucleotides: 5. The CDR3 is 16 amino acids. From germline, CDR1 is SEHNR and CDR2 FQNEAQ (reference sequence). CDR3 amino acids: CASSTLAGPSTDTQYF. Written as DNA, the CDR3 is TGTGCCAGCAGCACACTAGCGGGGCCGAGCACAGATACGCAGTATTTT. The full variable domain, with the rest looked up from reference TRBV7-9 and TRBJ2-3, is DTGVSQNPRHKITKRGQNVTFRCDPISEHNRLYWYRQTLGQGPEFLTYFQNEAQLEKSRLLSDRFSAERPKGSFSTLEIQRTEQGDSAMYLCASSTLAGPSTDTQYFGPGTRLTVL.

This chain joins TRBV5-1 and TRBJ1-1; the D is unclear. V dropped 4 bases and J dropped 3 bases, with 10 bases sitting between them. Per the germline V gene, CDR1 is SGHRS and CDR2 is YFSETQ. The CDR3 runs 13 residues. The CDR3: CASSTSGHTEAFF. The CDR3 region has the DNA TGCGCCAGCAGCACTTCGGGCCACACTGAAGCTTTCTTT.

This clonotype was counted a few times. The genes are TRBV6-2 or TRBV6-3 and TRBJ2-1; a weak D match, TRBD2 (6 bases). This CDR3 region has 16 residues. V shed 5 bases and J shed 3 bases, with 17 bases lying between them. Looked up from germline, CDR1 is MNHEY and CDR2 is SVGEGT. This CDR3 reads CASSSRQAGFYNEQFF. The CDR3 bases are TGTGCCAGCAGTAGCCGTCAGGCGGGGTTCTACAATGAGCAGTTCTTC.

A few counts support this clonotype. The gene calls are TRBV3-1 and TRBJ2-1; the match to TRBD2 covers 10 bases. The CDR3 covers 15 residues. The germline V gene has CDR1 LGHDT and CDR2 YNNKEL (reference sequence). Trimming cost V 4 bases and J 8 bases; bases outside gene matches: 8. CDR3 loop: CASSLSGGPFYEQFF. CDR3 nucleotides: TGTGCCAGCAGCCTTAGCGGGGGGCCCTTCTATGAGCAGTTCTTC.

Only a few counts were recorded for this clonotype. CDR3: CASSSGTGNGYTF. CDR3 coding DNA: TGTGCCAGCAGTTCCGGGACAGGGAATGGCTACACCTTC. The chain employs TRBV12-3 or TRBV12-4 and TRBJ1-2; TRBD1 matches at 9 bases. Trimming took 4 bases from V and 6 from J; bases not matched to a gene: 3. This CDR3 has 13 amino acids.

The chain couples TRBV5-1 to TRBJ1-1; the D gene is possibly TRBD1 (6 bases). Trimming cost V 0 bases and J 6 bases, with 9 bases left between them. Germline V CDR1 and CDR2: SGHRS, YFSETQ. The CDR3 sequence is 13 residues long. The CDR3 spells CASSLVGGAEAFF. CDR3 sequence (DNA): TGCGCCAGCAGCTTGGTAGGGGGGGCTGAAGCTTTCTTT.

This clonotype was observed a few times. V usage is TRBV6-6 and J usage is TRBJ2-7, with 8 bases that match TRBD2. Germline V lookup: CDR1 MNHNY, CDR2 SVGAGI (reference sequence). There are 16 residues in the CDR3. V shed 6 bases, J shed 0 bases, and the junction held 10 bases outside the gene matches. The CDR3 is CASSSSGTRDSYEQYV. The CDR3 DNA follows: TGTGCCAGCAGCTCCTCCGGGACTAGGGACTCCTACGAGCAGTACGTC.

The chain recombines TRBV9 with TRBJ2-3; D assignment may be TRBD1 or TRBD2 (7 bases each). The V end lost 4 bases, the J end lost 4 bases, and 16 bases lay between the germline ends. Germline V gives CDR1 SGDLS, CDR2 YYNGEE. The length of the CDR3 is 15 residues. CDR3 amino acids: CASSPGGGWADTQYF. CDR3 nucleotide sequence: TGTGCCAGCAGCCCAGGGGGAGGGTGGGCAGATACGCAGTATTTT. The full variable domain, rest sourced from reference TRBV9 and TRBJ2-3, is DSGVTQTPKHLITATGQRVTLRCSPRSGDLSVYWYQQSLDQGLQFLIQYYNGEERAKGNILERFSAQQFPDLHSELNLSSLELGDSALYFCASSPGGGWADTQYFGPGTRLTVL.